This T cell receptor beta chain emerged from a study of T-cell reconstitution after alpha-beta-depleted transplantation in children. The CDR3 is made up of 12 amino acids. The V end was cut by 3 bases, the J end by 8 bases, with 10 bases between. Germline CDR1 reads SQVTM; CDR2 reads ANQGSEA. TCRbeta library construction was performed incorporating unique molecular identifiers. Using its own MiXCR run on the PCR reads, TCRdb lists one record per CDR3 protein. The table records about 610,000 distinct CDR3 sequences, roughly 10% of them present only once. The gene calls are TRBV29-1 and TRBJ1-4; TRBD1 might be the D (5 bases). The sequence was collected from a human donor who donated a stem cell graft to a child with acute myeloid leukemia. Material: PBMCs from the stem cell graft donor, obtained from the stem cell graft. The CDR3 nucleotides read TGCAGCGTTGAGGCCAGGGAGGAAAAACTGTTTTTT. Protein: CSVEAREEKLFF.